The 20 T cell receptor beta chains below all came from one sample that was sequenced in a study of blood T cells in healthy people across ages (dated by TCRdb to 2015 to 2017). The library relied on 5' RACE. Reads for this sample came from an Illumina HiSeq 2500. A second 7 to 11 cycle PCR used a sample-barcoded 5' primer and a J-beta primer mix. The public reads were run again by TCRdb, first through fastp at Q25 and then through MiXCR, and only productive beta chains were kept. Entries that share a CDR3 protein sequence are merged under the most common genes and DNA. Counted in this sample were 650,000 to 950,000 distinct CDR3 sequences; around 42% of them appeared once. The top ten clonotypes cover nearly 20% of the sample. The sample consisted of blood. The origin of the receptors is a man aged 60-69 years in good health.

The chain joins TRBV9 to TRBJ2-3; D unclear. The length of the CDR3 is 16 residues. The V and J ends lost 0 bases and 0 bases respectively, with 11 bases between them. The germline CDR1 and CDR2 sequences are SGDLS and YYNGEE. CDR3 DNA: TGTGCCAGCAGCGTAGGAGAAACACTGAGCACAGATACGCAGTATTTT. It yields the protein CASSVGETLSTDTQYF.

The rearrangement joins TRBV10-3 to TRBJ2-3; D perhaps matches TRBD1 (6 bases). The CDR3 covers 14 residues. CDR1 and CDR2 (germline): ENHRY, SYGVKD. V was cut by 6 bases and J by 3 bases, with 13 bases left in between. The CDR3 protein is CAISDQGQTDTQYF. The CDR3 DNA sequence: TGTGCCATCAGCGATCAAGGACAGACAGATACGCAGTATTTT.

Notes on this clonotype: The CDR3 ends on some other residue instead of the conserved phenylalanine or tryptophan, so this is likely a read error. The chain links TRBV20-1 to TRBJ2-5, with a weak D call TRBD2 (7 bases). The CDR3 is made up of 16 amino acids. Deletions cut 3 bases from V and 7 bases from J, with 24 bases between. Germline CDR1 reads DFQATT; CDR2 reads SNEGSKA (reference sequence). The CDR3 loop reads CSARDPRGGHGGTQYL. The CDR3 DNA reads TGCAGTGCTAGGGACCCTCGCGGGGGACACGGGGGGACCCAGTACTTA.

The chain links TRBV20-1 to TRBJ2-3; D is possibly TRBD2 (6 bases). This CDR3 is 14 amino acids long. The V gene lost 3 bases and the J gene lost 3 bases, with 13 bases spanning the gap. The V gene's germline CDR1 is DFQATT and CDR2 SNEGSKA (reference sequence). CDR3 DNA sequence: TGCAGTGCTAGGTTGGTGGGAGGTACAGATACGCAGTATTTT. Translation gives CSARLVGGTDTQYF.

This clonotype came up a few times. The V and J genes are TRBV20-1 and TRBJ1-2; D is perhaps TRBD1 (6 bases). The CDR3 covers 13 residues. Germline V CDR1 and CDR2: DFQATT, SNEGSKA (reference sequence). V lost 4 bases, J lost 4 bases, and 13 bases lay in between. CDR3 sequence reads: CSAIQGVGYGYTF. The CDR3 DNA reads TGCAGTGCTATACAGGGCGTGGGCTATGGCTACACCTTC.

The rearrangement uses TRBV11-3 and TRBJ2-7, with no clear D. The length of the CDR3 is 14 residues. V lost 8 bases and J lost 2, with 16 bases in between. In germline, CDR1 is SGHNT, CDR2 YENEEA. The DNA for the CDR3 is TGTGCCAGCTCCAGCAGAAGCCACCCCTACGAGCAGTACTTC. It encodes CASSSRSHPYEQYF.

The sample holds a few counts of this clonotype. The chain recombines TRBV11-2 with TRBJ2-7; 8 bases are a match to TRBD1. Unmatched junction bases numbered 9, after V lost 5 bases and J lost 6 bases. This CDR3 has 14 residues. Germline values: CDR1 SGHAT, CDR2 FQNNGV. CDR3 bases: TGTGCCAGCAGCCTCGGACAGGGCCCATCCGAGCAGTACTTC. Its protein is CASSLGQGPSEQYF. The variable domain in full, with the rest retrieved from reference TRBV11-2 and TRBJ2-7, is EAGVAQSPRYKIIEKRQSVAFWCNPISGHATLYWYQQILGQGPKLLIQFQNNGVVDDSQLPKDRFSAERLKGVDSTLKIQPAKLEDSAVYLCASSLGQGPSEQYFGPGTRLTVT.

The chain carries TRBV6-6 and TRBJ1-1, with unresolved D. This CDR3 contains 14 residues. The germline CDR1 and CDR2 sequences are MNHNY and SVGAGI (reference sequence). V was cut by 2 bases and J by 0 bases, with 7 bases left in between. CDR3 amino acids: CASSYGSVNTEAFF. DNA for the CDR3: TGTGCCAGCAGTTACGGCTCCGTGAACACTGAAGCTTTCTTT.

The V gene is TRBV5-1, the J gene TRBJ2-7, with D perhaps assigned TRBD1 or TRBD2 (6 bases each). This CDR3 is 15 amino acids long. V lost 0 bases and J 2 bases, leaving 12 bases between the germline ends. CDR1 SGHRS and CDR2 YFSETQ come from the germline V gene. The CDR3 DNA reads as TGCGCCAGCAGCTTGGCGGGGGCTGGGCCCTACGAGCAGTACTTC. It yields the protein CASSLAGAGPYEQYF.

The sample holds a few counts of this clonotype. The chain employs TRBV25-1 and TRBJ2-4; possibly TRBD1 for D (5 bases). The ends were cut back, 0 bases at V and 5 bases at J, with 8 bases in the middle. The length of the CDR3 is 14 residues. The germline V gene has CDR1 MGHDK and CDR2 SYGVNS. The CDR3 reads CASSEYRGQNIQYF. In DNA, the CDR3 is TGTGCCAGCAGTGAATATAGGGGTCAAAACATTCAGTACTTC.

In this sample, this clonotype turned up a few times. The genes are TRBV12-3 or TRBV12-4 and TRBJ2-1, with D perhaps assigned TRBD1 or TRBD2 (5 bases each). The V gene lost 8 bases and the J gene lost 3 bases, with 14 bases spanning the gap. The CDR3 spans 14 residues. CDR3 bases: TGTGCCAGCTTAATTGGGACGGTCTACAATGAGCAGTTCTTC. This encodes CASLIGTVYNEQFF.

This clonotype was observed a handful of times. The rearrangement joins TRBV12-5 to TRBJ2-5; 7 bases are a match to TRBD1. The CDR3 extends over 14 amino acids. Losses at the gene ends were 6 bases for V and 5 bases for J; bases not matched to a gene: 9. The germline V gene has CDR1 LGHNT and CDR2 FRNRAP. In DNA, the CDR3 is TGTGCTAGTGGACCACAGGGGTCCCGGGAGACCCAGTACTTC. This sequence encodes CASGPQGSRETQYF.

The gene calls are TRBV4-1 and TRBJ2-3, with unresolved D. The germline gives CDR1 MGHRA, CDR2 YSYEKL. The CDR3 runs to 14 residues. V was trimmed by 0 bases and J by 5 bases, leaving 9 bases between them. CDR3 sequence: CASSQDQSVDTQYF. The CDR3 DNA reads TGCGCCAGCAGCCAAGATCAGTCGGTAGATACGCAGTATTTT.

DNA for the CDR3: TGTGCCAGCAGCCCGCTGACTACCCTCTCTAGGAATGAGCAGTTCTTC. Translating it yields CASSPLTTLSRNEQFF. The V and J genes are TRBV7-9 and TRBJ2-1, with D tentatively TRBD2 (5 bases). The V and J ends lost 5 bases and 7 bases respectively, with 21 bases between them. The CDR3 is made up of 16 amino acids. The germline V gene has CDR1 SEHNR and CDR2 FQNEAQ (reference sequence).

The chain employs TRBV6-6 and TRBJ2-2; 7 nucleotides match TRBD2. The CDR3 is 15 residues long. CDR1 and CDR2 (germline): MNHNY, SVGAGI (reference sequence). The V and J ends lost 3 bases and 2 bases, in that order; junction bases with no gene match: 3. This CDR3 is CASSYGGVNTGELFF. The CDR3 region has the DNA TGTGCCAGCAGTTATGGGGGGGTCAACACCGGGGAGCTGTTTTTT.

This sequence joins TRBV5-1 and TRBJ2-3; unclear D gene. Germline CDR1 reads SGHRS; CDR2 reads YFSETQ. The CDR3 loop spans 14 amino acids. V lost 1 base to trimming and J lost 1 base, with 7 bases between them. The CDR3, as DNA: TGCGCCAGCAGCTTGACCGCAGGCACAGATACGCAGTATTTT. It yields the protein CASSLTAGTDTQYF.

The chain links TRBV6-2 or TRBV6-3 to TRBJ2-1; D possibly corresponds to TRBD2 (7 bases). V lost 9 bases to trimming and J lost 7 bases, with 19 bases between them. The CDR3 covers 14 residues. In germline, CDR1 is MNHEY, CDR2 SVGEGT. CDR3 residues: CASAWSGGTNEQFF. The CDR3 coding sequence is TGTGCCAGTGCCTGGTCGGGGGGCACAAATGAGCAGTTCTTC.

The chain has TRBV30 and TRBJ1-5; D is possibly TRBD1 (5 bases). Per germline, CDR1 GTSNPN and CDR2 SVGIG (reference sequence). The V end was cut by 2 bases, the J end by 5 bases, with 13 bases between. This CDR3 contains 14 residues. CDR3 nucleotide sequence: TGTGCCTGGAGTATTGGGGCGGCCGATCAGCCCCAGCATTTT. It yields the protein CAWSIGAADQPQHF.

The chain is built from TRBV5-1 and TRBJ1-6, with D possibly matching TRBD1 (6 bases). The length of the CDR3 is 14 residues. V dropped 5 bases and J dropped 7 bases, with 13 bases sitting between them. Germline V gene data show CDR1 as SGHRS and CDR2 as YFSETQ. This CDR3 reads CASRGPRGNSPLHF. CDR3 in DNA: TGCGCCAGCAGGGGCCCTAGGGGGAATTCACCCCTCCACTTT.

The CDR3 loop reads CASSLGTSGGYRREQYF. DNA of the CDR3: TGTGCCAGCAGTCTAGGGACTAGCGGGGGGTACCGCCGCGAGCAGTACTTC. This chain connects TRBV12-3 or TRBV12-4 to TRBJ2-4; 15 bases line up with TRBD2. The J call could be wrong; TRBJ2-7 is a better fit for the DNA end. This CDR3 is built from 17 residues.